This T cell receptor beta chain stems from a study of Ad26.COV2.S vaccination and SARS-CoV-2 variants. Study as a whole: The Ad26.COV2.S arm of the COV1001 trial was where the donor was placed.

As to treatment: around 19 received Ad26.COV2.S at low or high dose, single or two shots; about 5 received placebo; per-sample allocation not given. Sampling took place 63 days after the first vaccine or placebo injection. Concerning this clone itself: Its antigen is not known.

Produced via immunoSEQ multiplex PCR; TCRdb's table is partial and in-frame only. The sample holds some 480,000 clones, 87% seen once. Study outcomes and limitations: After vaccination, substantial breadth of spike-specific CD8+ and CD4+ responses was reported.

The receptor comes from a person aged 18 to 65 who received the Ad26.COV2.S COVID-19 vaccine or a placebo. This material consisted of peripheral blood, taken in a trial of Ad26.COV2.S vaccine versus placebo.

CDR3 bases: TGCGCCAGCAGCTTGGGCGCAGGAATATTCGGGGAGCAGTACTTC. Protein: CASSLGAGIFGEQYF. This chain links TRBV5-1 with TRBJ2-7, with unresolved D. The germline V gene has CDR1 SGHRS and CDR2 YFSETQ. CDR3 length: 15 amino acids. V gave up 0 bases and J gave up 7 bases, with 17 bases separating them.